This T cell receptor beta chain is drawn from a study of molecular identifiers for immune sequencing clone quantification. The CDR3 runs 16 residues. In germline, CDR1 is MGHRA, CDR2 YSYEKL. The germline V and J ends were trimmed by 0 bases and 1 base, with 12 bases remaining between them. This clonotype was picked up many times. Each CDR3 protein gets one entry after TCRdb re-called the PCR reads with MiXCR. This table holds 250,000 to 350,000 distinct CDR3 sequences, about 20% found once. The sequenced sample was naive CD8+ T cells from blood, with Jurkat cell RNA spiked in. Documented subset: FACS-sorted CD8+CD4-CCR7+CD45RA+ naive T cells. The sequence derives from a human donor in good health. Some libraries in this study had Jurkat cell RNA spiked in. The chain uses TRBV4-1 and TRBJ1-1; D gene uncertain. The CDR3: CASSQEGFGPNTEAFF. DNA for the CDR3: TGCGCCAGCAGCCAAGAGGGGTTTGGGCCGAACACTGAAGCTTTCTTT.